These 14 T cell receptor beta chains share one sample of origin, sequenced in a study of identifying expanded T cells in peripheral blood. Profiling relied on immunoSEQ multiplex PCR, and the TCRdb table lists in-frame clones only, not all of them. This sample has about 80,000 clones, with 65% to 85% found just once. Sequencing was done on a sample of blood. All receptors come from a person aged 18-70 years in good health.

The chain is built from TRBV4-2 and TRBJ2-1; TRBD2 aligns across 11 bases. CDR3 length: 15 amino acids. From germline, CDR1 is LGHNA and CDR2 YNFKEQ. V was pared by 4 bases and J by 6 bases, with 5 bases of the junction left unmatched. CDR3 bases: TGTGCCAGCAGCCTAAGACTAGCGGGACCCAATGAGCAGTTCTTC. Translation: CASSLRLAGPNEQFF.

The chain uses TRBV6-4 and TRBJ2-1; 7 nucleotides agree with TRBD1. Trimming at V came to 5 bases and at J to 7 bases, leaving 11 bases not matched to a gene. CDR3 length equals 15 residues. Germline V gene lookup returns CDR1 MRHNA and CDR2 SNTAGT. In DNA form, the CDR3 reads TGTGCCAGCAGTAGGGACAGCAGGGAAGTGAATGAGCAGTTCTTC. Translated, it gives CASSRDSREVNEQFF.

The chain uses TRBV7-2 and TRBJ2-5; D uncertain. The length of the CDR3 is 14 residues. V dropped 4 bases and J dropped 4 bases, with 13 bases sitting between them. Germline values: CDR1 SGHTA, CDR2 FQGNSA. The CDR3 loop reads CASSWNGWGETQYF. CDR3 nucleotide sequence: TGTGCCAGCAGCTGGAACGGGTGGGGAGAGACCCAGTACTTC.

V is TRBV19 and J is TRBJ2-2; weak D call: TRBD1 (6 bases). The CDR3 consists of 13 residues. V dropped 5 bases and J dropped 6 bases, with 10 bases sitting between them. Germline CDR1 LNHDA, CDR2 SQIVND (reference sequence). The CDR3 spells CASSQGIPGELFF. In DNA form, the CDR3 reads TGTGCCAGTAGTCAGGGGATCCCCGGGGAGCTGTTTTTT. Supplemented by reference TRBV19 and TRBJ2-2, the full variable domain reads DGGITQSPKYLFRKEGQNVTLSCEQNLNHDAMYWYRQDPGQGLRLIYYSQIVNDFQKGDIAEGYSVSREKKESFPLTVTSAQKNPTAFYLCASSQGIPGELFFGEGSRLTVL.

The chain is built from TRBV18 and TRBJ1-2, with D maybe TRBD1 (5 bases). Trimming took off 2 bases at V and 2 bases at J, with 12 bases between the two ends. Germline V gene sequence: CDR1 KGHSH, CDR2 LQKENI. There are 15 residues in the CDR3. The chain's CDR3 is CASSPGDGGNYGYTF. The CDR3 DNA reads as TGTGCCAGCTCACCAGGGGACGGGGGGAACTATGGCTACACCTTC.

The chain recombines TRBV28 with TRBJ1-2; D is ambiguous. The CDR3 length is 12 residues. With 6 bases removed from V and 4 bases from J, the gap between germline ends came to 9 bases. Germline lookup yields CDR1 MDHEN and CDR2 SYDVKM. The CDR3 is CASRGAPYGYTF. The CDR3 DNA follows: TGTGCCAGCAGGGGTGCCCCCTATGGCTACACCTTC.

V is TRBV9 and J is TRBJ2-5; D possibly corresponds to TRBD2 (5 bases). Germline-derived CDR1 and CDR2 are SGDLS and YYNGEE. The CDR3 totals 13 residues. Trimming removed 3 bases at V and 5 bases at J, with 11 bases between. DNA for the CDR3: TGTGCCAGCAGCGCTAGCCCCGAGGAGACCCAGTACTTC. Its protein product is CASSASPEETQYF.

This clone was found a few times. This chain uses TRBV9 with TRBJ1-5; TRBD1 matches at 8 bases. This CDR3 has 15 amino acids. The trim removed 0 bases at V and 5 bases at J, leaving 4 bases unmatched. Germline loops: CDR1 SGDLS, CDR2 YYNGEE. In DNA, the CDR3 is TGTGCCAGCAGCGTAGATCAGGGGGCGGATCAGCCCCAGCATTTT. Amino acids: CASSVDQGADQPQHF.

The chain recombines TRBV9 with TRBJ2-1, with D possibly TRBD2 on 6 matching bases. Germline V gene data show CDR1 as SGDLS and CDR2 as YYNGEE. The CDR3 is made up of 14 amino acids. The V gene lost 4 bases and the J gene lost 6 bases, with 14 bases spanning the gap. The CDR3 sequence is CASSPQTSSNEQFF. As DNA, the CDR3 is TGTGCCAGCAGCCCCCAGACTAGTTCCAATGAGCAGTTCTTC.

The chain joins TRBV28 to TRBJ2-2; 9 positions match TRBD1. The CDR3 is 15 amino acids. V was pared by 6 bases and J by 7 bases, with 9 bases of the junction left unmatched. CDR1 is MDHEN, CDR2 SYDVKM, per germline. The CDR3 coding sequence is TGTGCCAGCAGACAAACAGGGGGCCAAGGCGGGGAGCTGTTTTTT. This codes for CASRQTGGQGGELFF.

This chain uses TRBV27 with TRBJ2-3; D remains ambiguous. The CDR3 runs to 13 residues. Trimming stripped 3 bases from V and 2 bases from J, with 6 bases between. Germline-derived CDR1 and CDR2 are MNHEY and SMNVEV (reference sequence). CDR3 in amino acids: CASSFSSTDTQYF. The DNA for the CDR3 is TGTGCCAGCAGTTTCTCTTCCACAGATACGCAGTATTTT.

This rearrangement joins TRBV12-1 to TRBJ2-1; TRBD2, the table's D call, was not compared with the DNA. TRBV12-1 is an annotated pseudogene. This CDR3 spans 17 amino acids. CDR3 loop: CASSFPGLATDYNEQFF. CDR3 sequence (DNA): TGTGCCAGCAGCTTCCCGGGACTAGCGACAGACTACAATGAGCAGTTCTTC.

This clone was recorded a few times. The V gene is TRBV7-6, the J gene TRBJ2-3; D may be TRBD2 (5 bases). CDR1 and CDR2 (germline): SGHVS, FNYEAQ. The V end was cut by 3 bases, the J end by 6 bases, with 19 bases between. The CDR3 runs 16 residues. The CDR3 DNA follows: TGTGCCAGCAGCTTGCGATCCTACACAGAGGGTGATACGCAGTATTTT. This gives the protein CASSLRSYTEGDTQYF.

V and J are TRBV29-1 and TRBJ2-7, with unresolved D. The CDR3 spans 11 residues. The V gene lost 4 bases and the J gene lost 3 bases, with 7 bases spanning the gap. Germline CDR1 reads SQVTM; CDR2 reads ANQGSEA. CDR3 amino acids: CSVGDDYEQYF. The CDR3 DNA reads TGCAGCGTTGGGGATGACTACGAGCAGTACTTC.